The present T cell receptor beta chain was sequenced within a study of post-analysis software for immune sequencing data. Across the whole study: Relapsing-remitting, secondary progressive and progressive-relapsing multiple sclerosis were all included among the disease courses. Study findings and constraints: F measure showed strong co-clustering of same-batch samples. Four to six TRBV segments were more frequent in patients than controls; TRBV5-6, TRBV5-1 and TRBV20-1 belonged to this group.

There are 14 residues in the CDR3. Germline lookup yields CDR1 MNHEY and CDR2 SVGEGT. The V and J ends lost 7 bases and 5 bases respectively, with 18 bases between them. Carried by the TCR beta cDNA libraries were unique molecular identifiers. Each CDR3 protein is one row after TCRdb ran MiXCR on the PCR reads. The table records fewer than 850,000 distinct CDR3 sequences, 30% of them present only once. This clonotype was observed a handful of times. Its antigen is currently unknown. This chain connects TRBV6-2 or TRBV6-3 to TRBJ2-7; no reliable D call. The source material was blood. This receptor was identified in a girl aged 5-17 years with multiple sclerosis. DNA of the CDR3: TGTGCCAGCACGATGCGGACCCATCAGGACGAGCAGTACTTC. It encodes CASTMRTHQDEQYF.